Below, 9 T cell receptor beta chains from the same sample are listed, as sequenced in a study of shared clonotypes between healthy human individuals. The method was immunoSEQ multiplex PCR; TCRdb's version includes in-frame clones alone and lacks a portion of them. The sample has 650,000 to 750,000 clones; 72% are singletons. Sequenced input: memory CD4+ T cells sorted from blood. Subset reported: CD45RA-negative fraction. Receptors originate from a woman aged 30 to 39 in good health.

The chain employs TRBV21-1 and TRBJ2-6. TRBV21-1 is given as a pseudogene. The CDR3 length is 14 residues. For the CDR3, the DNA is TGTGCCAGCACTGGGGTTTGCGGGGCCAACGTCCTGACTTTC. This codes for CASTGVCGANVLTF.

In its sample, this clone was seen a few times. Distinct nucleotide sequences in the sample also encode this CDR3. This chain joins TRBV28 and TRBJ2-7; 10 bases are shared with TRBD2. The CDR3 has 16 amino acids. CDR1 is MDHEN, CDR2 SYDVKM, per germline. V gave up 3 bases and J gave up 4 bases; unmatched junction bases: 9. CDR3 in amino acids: CASSFHGLAATYEQYF. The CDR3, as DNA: TGTGCCAGCAGTTTCCACGGACTAGCGGCAACTTACGAGCAGTACTTC.

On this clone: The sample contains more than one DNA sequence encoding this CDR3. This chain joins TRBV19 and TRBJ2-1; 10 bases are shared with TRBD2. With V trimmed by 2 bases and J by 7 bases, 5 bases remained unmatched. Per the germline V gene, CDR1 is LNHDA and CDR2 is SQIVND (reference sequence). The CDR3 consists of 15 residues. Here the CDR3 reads CASSIQAGGRNEQFF. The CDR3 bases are TGTGCCAGTAGTATACAAGCGGGAGGGCGAAATGAGCAGTTCTTC.

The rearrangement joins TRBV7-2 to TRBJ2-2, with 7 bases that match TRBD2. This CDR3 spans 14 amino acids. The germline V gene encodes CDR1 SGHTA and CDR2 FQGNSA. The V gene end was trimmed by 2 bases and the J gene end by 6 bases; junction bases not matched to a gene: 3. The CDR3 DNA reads TGTGCCAGCAGCTTAAGCGGGACGTCCGGGGAGCTGTTTTTT. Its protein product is CASSLSGTSGELFF.

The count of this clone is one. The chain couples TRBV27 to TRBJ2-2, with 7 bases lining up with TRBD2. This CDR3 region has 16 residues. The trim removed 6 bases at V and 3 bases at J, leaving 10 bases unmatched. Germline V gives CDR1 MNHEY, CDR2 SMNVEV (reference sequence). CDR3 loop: CASSPPLADDTGELFF. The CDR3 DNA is TGTGCCAGCAGCCCTCCTCTAGCGGATGACACCGGGGAGCTGTTTTTT.

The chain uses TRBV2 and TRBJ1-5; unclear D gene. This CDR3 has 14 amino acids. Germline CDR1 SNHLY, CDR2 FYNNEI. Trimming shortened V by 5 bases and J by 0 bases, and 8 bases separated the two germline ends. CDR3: CASSPFNSNQPQHF. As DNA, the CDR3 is TGTGCCAGCAGTCCCTTCAATAGCAATCAGCCCCAGCATTTT.

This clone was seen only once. In DNA form, the CDR3 reads TGTGCCAGCTCATCCGGACAGAGTAATGAAAAACTGTTTTTT. Translating gives CASSSGQSNEKLFF. V usage is TRBV18 and J usage is TRBJ1-4; D possibly corresponds to TRBD1 (6 bases). V was clipped by 5 bases and J by 4 bases, with 11 bases between them. Germline V gene lookup returns CDR1 KGHSH and CDR2 LQKENI. The CDR3 loop spans 14 amino acids.

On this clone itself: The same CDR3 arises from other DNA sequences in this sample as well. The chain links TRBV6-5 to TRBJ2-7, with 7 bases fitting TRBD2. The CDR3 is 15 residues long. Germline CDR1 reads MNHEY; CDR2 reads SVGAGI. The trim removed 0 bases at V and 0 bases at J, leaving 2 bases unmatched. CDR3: CASSYSAGSSYEQYF. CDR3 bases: TGTGCCAGCAGTTACTCAGCGGGGAGCTCCTACGAGCAGTACTTC.

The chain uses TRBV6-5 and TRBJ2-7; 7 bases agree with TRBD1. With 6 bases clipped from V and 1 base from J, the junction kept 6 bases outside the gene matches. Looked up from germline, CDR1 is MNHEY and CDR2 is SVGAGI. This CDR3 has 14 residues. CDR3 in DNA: TGTGCCAGCAGGCTCAGGGGGAGTTCCTACGAGCAGTACTTC. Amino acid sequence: CASRLRGSSYEQYF.